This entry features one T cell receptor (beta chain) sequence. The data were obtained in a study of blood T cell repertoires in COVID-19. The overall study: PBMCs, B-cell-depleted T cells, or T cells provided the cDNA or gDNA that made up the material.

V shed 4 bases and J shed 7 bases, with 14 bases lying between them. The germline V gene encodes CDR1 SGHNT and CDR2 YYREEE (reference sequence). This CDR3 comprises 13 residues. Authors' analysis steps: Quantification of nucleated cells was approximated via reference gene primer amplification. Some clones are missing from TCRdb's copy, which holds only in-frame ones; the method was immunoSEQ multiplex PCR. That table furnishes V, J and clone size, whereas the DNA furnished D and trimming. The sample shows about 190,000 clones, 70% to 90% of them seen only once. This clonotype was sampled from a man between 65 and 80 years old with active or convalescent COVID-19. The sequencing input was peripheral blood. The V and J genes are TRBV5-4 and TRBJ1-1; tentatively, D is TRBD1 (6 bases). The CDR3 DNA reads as TGTGCCAGCAGCCAAGACAGGAATGGTGAAGCTTTCTTT. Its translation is CASSQDRNGEAFF.